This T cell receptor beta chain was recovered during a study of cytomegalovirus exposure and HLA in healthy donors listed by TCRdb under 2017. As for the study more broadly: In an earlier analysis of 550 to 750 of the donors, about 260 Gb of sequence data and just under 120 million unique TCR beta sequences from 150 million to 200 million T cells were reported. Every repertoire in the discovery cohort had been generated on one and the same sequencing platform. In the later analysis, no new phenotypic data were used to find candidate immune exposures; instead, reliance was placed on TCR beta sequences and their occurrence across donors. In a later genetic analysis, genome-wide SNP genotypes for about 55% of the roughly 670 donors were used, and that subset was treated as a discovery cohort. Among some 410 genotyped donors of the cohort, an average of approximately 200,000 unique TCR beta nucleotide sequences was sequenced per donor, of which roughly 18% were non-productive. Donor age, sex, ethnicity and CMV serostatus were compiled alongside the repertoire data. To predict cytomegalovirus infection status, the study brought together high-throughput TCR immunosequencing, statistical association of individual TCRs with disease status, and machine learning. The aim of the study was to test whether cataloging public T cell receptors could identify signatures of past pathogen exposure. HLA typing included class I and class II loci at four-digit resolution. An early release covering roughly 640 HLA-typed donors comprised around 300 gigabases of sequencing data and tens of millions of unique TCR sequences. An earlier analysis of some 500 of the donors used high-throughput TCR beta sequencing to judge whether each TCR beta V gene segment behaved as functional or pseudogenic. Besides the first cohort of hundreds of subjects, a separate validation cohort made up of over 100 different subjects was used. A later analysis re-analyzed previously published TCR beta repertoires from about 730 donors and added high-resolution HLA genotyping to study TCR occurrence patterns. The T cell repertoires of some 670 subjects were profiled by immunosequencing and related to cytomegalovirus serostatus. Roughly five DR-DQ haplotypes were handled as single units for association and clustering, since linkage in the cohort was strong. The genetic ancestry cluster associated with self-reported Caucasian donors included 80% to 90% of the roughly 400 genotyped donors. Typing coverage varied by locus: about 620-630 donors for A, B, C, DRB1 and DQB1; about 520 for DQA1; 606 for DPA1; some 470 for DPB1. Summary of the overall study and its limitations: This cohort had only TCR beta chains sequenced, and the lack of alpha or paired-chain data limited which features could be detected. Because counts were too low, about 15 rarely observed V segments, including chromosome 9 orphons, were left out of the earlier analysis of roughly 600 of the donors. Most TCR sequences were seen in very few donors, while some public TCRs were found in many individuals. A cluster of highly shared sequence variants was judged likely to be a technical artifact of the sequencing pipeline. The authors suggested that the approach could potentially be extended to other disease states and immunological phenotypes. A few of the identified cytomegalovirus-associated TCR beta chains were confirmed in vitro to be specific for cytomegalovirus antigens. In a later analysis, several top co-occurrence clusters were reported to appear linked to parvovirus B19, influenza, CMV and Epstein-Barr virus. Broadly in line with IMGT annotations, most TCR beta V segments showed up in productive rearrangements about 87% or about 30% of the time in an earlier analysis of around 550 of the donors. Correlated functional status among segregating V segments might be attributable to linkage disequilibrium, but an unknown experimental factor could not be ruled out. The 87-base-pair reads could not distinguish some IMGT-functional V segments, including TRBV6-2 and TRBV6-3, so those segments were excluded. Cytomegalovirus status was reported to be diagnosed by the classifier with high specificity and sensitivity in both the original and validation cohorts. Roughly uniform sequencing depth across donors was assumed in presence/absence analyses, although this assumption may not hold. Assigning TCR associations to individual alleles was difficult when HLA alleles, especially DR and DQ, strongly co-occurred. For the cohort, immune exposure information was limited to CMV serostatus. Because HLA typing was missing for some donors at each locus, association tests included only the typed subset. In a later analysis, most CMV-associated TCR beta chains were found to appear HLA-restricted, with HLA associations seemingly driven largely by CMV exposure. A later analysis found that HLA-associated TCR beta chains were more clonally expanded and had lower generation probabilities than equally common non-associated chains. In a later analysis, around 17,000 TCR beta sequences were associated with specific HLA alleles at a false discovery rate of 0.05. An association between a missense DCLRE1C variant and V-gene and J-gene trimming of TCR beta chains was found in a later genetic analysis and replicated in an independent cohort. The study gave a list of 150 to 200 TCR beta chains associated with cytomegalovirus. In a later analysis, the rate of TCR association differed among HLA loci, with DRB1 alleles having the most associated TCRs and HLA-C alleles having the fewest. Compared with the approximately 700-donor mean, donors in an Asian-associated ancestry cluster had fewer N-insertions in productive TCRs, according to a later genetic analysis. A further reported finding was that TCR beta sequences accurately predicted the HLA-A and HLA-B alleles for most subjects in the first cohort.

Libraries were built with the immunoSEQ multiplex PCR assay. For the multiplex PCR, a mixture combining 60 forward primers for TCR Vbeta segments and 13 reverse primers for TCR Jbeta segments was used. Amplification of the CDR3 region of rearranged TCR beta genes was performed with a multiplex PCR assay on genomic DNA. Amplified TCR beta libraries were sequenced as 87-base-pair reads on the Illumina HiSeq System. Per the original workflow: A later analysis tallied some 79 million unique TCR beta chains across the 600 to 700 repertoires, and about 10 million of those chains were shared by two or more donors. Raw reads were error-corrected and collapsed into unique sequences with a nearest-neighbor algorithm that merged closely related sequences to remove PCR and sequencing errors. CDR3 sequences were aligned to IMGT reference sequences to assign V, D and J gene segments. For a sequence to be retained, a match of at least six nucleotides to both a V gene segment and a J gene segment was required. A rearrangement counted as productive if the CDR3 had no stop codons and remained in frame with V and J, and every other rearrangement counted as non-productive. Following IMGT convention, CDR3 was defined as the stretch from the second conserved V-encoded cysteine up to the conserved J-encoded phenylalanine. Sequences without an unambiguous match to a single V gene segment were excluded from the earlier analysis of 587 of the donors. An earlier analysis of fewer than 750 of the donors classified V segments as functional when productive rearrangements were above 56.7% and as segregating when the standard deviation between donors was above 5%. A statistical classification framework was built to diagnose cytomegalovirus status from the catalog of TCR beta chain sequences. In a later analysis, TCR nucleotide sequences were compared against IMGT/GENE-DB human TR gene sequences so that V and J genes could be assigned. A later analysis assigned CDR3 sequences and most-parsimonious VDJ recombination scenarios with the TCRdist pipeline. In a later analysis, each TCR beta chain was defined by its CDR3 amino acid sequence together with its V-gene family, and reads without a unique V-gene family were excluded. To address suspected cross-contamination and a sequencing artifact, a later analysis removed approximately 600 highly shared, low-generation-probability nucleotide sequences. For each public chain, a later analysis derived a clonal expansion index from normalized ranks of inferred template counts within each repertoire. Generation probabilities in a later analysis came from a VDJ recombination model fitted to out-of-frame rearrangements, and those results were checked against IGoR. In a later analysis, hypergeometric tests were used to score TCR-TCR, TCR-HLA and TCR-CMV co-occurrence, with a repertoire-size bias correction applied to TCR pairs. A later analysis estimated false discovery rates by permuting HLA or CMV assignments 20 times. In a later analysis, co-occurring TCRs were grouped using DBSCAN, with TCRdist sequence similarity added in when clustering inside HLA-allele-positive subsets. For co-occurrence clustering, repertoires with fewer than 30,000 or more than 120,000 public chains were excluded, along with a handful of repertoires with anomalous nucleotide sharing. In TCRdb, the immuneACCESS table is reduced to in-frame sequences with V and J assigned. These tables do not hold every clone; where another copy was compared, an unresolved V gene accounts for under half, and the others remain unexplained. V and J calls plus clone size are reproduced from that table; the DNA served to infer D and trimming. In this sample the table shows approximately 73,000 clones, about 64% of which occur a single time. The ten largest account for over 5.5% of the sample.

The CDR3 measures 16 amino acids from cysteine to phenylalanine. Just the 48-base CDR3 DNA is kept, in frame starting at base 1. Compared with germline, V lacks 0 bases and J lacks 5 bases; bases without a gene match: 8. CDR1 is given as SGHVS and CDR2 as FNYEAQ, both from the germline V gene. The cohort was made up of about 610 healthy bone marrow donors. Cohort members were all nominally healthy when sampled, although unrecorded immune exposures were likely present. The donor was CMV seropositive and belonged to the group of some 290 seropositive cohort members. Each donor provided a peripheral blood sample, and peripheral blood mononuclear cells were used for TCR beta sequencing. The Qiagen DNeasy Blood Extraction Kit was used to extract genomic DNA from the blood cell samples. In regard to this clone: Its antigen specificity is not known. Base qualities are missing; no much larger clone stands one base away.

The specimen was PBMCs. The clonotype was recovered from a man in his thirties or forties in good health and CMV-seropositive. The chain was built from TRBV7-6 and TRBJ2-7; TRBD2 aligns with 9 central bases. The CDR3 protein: CASSLAPWREGNEQYF. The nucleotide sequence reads TGTGCCAGCAGCTTAGCGCCATGGCGGGAGGGTAACGAGCAGTACTTC.